This T cell receptor beta chain emerged from a study of T cell repertoires in cytomegalovirus infection. Study-level background: Selected CMV epitopes included recently identified HLA-C-restricted ones as well as well-studied HLA-B-restricted ones. Public TCR beta signatures were indicative of both CMV infection and a matching HLA type. Overall study findings and caveats: Cumulative frequency (of public TCR beta family members) identified carriers of CMV plus the relevant HLA. HLA-C-restricted CMV clonotypes gave the most frequent clonotype in two of eight donors.

V lost 5 bases to trimming and J lost 7 bases, with 14 bases between them. CDR1 is SGHTA, CDR2 FQGNSA, per germline. This CDR3 comprises 13 residues. On this clonotype itself: The antigen is undetermined.

Via MiXCR, TCRdb re-called the reads, giving one row per CDR3 protein. The sample includes around 900,000 distinct CDR3 sequences, approximately 33% of them seen just once. The sample in question was cultured CD8+ T cells from PBMCs, obtained from culture after CMV antigen stimulation. This TCR was sampled from a human donor in good health (CMV status not recorded). Some clones in this sample may be carry-over from other donors' samples. V usage is TRBV7-2 and J usage is TRBJ1-1, with D possibly TRBD1 on 5 matching bases. In DNA form, the CDR3 reads TGTGCCAGCAGCCTTGGGACTTTCGGTGAAGCTTTCTTT. Its protein is CASSLGTFGEAFF.